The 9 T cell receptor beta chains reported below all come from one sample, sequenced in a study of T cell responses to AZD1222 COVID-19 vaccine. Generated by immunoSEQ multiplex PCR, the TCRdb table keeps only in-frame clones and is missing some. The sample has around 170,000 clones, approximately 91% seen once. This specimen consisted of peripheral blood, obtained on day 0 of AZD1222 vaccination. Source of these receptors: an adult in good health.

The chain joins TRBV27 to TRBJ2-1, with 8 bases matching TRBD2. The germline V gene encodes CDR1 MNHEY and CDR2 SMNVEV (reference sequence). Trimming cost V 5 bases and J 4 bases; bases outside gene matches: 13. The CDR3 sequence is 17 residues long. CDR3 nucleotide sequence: TGTGCCAGCAGTCCCTACCTAGCGCTAGCGGGTTACAATGAGCAGTTCTTC. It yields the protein CASSPYLALAGYNEQFF.

The chain's CDR3 is CASSLVTANEKLFF. CDR3 coding DNA: TGCGCCAGCAGCTTGGTGACGGCCAATGAAAAACTGTTTTTT. The gene calls are TRBV5-1 and TRBJ1-4; D unresolved. V lost 0 bases, J lost 5 bases, and 8 bases lay in between. The CDR3 contains 14 residues. CDR1 is SGHRS, CDR2 YFSETQ, per germline.

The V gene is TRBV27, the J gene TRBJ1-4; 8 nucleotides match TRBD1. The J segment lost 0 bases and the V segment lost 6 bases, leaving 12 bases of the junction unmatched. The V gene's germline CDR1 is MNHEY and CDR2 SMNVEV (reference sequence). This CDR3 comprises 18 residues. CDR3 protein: CASRWTGTVPATNEKLFF. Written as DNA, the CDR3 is TGTGCCAGCAGATGGACAGGGACAGTCCCTGCAACTAATGAAAAACTGTTTTTT.

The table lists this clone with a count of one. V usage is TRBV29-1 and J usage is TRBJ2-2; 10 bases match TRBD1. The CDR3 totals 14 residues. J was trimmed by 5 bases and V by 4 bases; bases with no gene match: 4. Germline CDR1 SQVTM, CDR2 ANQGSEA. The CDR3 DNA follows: TGCAGCGTTGGCCGACAGGGGGCTACCGGGGAGCTGTTTTTT. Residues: CSVGRQGATGELFF.

The CDR3 DNA follows: TGTGCCAGCAGAACGACAGGGCATAGCACAGATACGCAGTATTTT. Its translation is CASRTTGHSTDTQYF. This chain joins TRBV6-4 and TRBJ2-3, with TRBD1 matching 7 bases. This CDR3 is built from 15 residues. CDR1 and CDR2 from the germline V gene are MRHNA and SNTAGT. V shed 6 bases and J 0 bases; nucleotides not matched to a gene: 6.

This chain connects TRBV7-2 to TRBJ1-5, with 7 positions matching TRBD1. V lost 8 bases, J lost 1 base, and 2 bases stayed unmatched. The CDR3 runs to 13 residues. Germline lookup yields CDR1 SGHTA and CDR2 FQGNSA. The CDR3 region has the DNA TGTGCCAGCGGGACAGTAAGCAATCAGCCCCAGCATTTT. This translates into CASGTVSNQPQHF.

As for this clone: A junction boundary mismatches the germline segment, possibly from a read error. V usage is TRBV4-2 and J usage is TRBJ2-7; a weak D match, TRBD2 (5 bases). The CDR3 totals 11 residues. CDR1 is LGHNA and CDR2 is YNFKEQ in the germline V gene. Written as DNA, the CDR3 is TGTGCCAGCAGCTCACGAGGGCACCCCACCTTC. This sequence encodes CASSSRGHPTF.

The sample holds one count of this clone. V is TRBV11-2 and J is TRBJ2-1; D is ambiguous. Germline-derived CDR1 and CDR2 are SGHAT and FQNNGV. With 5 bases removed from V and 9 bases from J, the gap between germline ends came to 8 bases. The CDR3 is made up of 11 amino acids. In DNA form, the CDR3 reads TGTGCCAGCAGCGTTAATCGTGAGCAGTTCTTC. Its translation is CASSVNREQFF.

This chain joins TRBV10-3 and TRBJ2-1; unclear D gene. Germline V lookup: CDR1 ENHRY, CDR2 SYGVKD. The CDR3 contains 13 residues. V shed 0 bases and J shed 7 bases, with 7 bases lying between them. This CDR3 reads CAISESVLNEQFF. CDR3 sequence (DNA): TGTGCCATCAGTGAGTCTGTCTTGAATGAGCAGTTCTTC.